Below, 12 T cell receptor beta chains from the same sample are listed, as sequenced in a study of cytomegalovirus exposure and HLA in healthy donors. PCR employed 60 Vbeta and 13 Jbeta primers. The table came from immunoSEQ multiplex PCR; TCRdb's copy has only in-frame clones and leaves some out. Seen here are roughly 280,000 clones, under 80% observed once, and the top ten hold about 2.2%. The sequencing input was PBMCs. Receptor source: a female donor in good health and CMV-seronegative.

The chain has TRBV9 and TRBJ2-1; possibly TRBD2 for D (5 bases). From germline, CDR1 is SGDLS and CDR2 YYNGEE. Trimming cost V 3 bases and J 6 bases, with 19 bases left between them. CDR3 length: 16 amino acids. CDR3 in amino acids: CASSGPRHRRGNEQFF. CDR3 nucleotide sequence: TGTGCCAGCAGCGGGCCAAGACACCGACGGGGCAATGAGCAGTTCTTC.

The CDR3 here is CASKTGANTEAFF. As DNA, the CDR3 is TGTGCCAGCAAGACAGGAGCGAACACTGAAGCTTTCTTT. The chain employs TRBV28 and TRBJ1-1, with D tentatively TRBD1 (6 bases). Per the germline V gene, CDR1 is MDHEN and CDR2 is SYDVKM. Trimming stripped 7 bases from V and 1 base from J, with 10 bases between. This CDR3 has 13 amino acids. Full variable domain (remainder filled in from reference TRBV28 and TRBJ1-1): DVKVTQSSRYLVKRTGEKVFLECVQDMDHENMFWYRQDPGLGLRLIYFSYDVKMKEKGDIPEGYSVSREKKERFSLILESASTNQTSMYLCASKTGANTEAFFGQGTRLTVV.

In this sample, this clone turned up a few times. The chain carries TRBV7-9 and TRBJ1-1; 7 bases match TRBD1. Germline trimming cut 5 bases from V and 4 bases from J; bases unmatched to any gene: 7. This CDR3 contains 14 residues. Germline loops: CDR1 SEHNR, CDR2 FQNEAQ (reference sequence). CDR3 sequence: CASSKGARGTEAFF. As DNA, the CDR3 is TGTGCCAGCAGCAAGGGGGCGCGGGGCACTGAAGCTTTCTTT.

The rearrangement uses TRBV7-3 and TRBJ2-7, with D possibly being TRBD2 (6 bases). V was trimmed by 5 bases and J by 1 base, leaving 9 bases between them. CDR3 length: 13 residues. The germline CDR1 and CDR2 sequences are SGHTA and FQGTGA. The DNA for the CDR3 is TGTGCCAGCAGCCAGACTAGTTCCTACGAGCAGTACTTC. Amino acids: CASSQTSSYEQYF.

The genes are TRBV7-3 and TRBJ2-1; 8 nucleotides line up with TRBD2. Germline assignment: CDR1 SGHTA and CDR2 FQGTGA. CDR3 length equals 16 residues. The trim removed 2 bases at V and 7 bases at J, leaving 10 bases unmatched. This CDR3 is CASSLSLSGGRNEQFF. CDR3 in DNA: TGTGCCAGCAGCTTATCACTATCGGGGGGGCGGAATGAGCAGTTCTTC.

The genes are TRBV7-9 and TRBJ2-4, with 8 positions matching TRBD1. This CDR3 is built from 17 residues. Germline-derived CDR1 and CDR2 are SEHNR and FQNEAQ (reference sequence). With 0 bases clipped from V and 6 bases from J, the junction kept 10 bases outside the gene matches. The CDR3 DNA reads TGTGCCAGCAGCTTAGCGGGTAGACAGGGGTGGCGAAACATTCAGTACTTC. It codes for CASSLAGRQGWRNIQYF. The full variable domain, with the rest looked up from reference TRBV7-9 and TRBJ2-4, is DTGVSQNPRHKITKRGQNVTFRCDPISEHNRLYWYRQTLGQGPEFLTYFQNEAQLEKSRLLSDRFSAERPKGSFSTLEIQRTEQGDSAMYLCASSLAGRQGWRNIQYFGAGTRLSVL.

This clone was found a few times. The rearrangement links TRBV4-1 to TRBJ2-7; TRBD1 agrees at 7 bases. CDR1 MGHRA and CDR2 YSYEKL come from the germline V gene. The CDR3 extends over 13 amino acids. Germline trimming cut 3 bases from V and 5 bases from J; bases unmatched to any gene: 4. The DNA for the CDR3 is TGCGCCAGCAGCCACCGGGACAGCCACGAGCAGTACTTC. As protein: CASSHRDSHEQYF.

This clone was seen only a few times. This chain uses TRBV18 with TRBJ2-6; 10 nucleotides match TRBD1. This CDR3 is built from 19 residues. Germline trimming cut 1 base from V and 0 bases from J; bases unmatched to any gene: 6. CDR1 and CDR2 from the germline V gene are KGHSH and LQKENI. For the CDR3, the DNA is TGTGCCAGCTCACCACGGAACCGGGACAGGGGCTCTGGGGCCAACGTCCTGACTTTC. Protein sequence: CASSPRNRDRGSGANVLTF.

The rearrangement links TRBV27 to TRBJ2-1; 14 nucleotides match TRBD2. After removal of 5 bases from V and 6 bases from J, the junction contained 9 bases not matched to a gene. CDR3 length equals 17 residues. CDR1 and CDR2 (germline): MNHEY, SMNVEV (reference sequence). This CDR3 reads CASSPPRLAGGGNEQFF. As DNA, the CDR3 is TGTGCCAGCAGTCCCCCACGACTAGCGGGAGGGGGCAATGAGCAGTTCTTC.

This clone was recorded once. This rearrangement joins TRBV5-1 to TRBJ2-3, with D possibly being TRBD2 (5 bases). Germline CDR1 is SGHRS and CDR2 is YFSETQ. The V and J ends lost 4 bases and 6 bases respectively, with 21 bases between them. The CDR3 extends over 16 amino acids. This chain's CDR3 is CASSISRGGLGDTQYF. The CDR3 bases are TGCGCCAGCAGCATCTCCCGCGGCGGGTTGGGGGATACGCAGTATTTT.

The CDR3 DNA follows: TGTGCCAGCAGCTTGGAAAGAACCAGGAACACTGAAGCTTTCTTT. This encodes CASSLERTRNTEAFF. The chain joins TRBV5-4 to TRBJ1-1, with no clear D. CDR3 length: 15 residues. V lost 0 bases and J 1 base, leaving 10 bases between the germline ends. CDR1 SGHNT and CDR2 YYREEE come from the germline V gene (reference sequence). Complete variable domain (other parts from reference TRBV5-4 and TRBJ1-1): ETGVTQSPTHLIKTRGQQVTLRCSSQSGHNTVSWYQQALGQGPQFIFQYYREEENGRGNFPPRFSGLQFPNYSSELNVNALELDDSALYLCASSLERTRNTEAFFGQGTRLTVV.

This chain links TRBV15 with TRBJ2-3, with unresolved D. This CDR3 region has 12 residues. Trimming removed 3 bases from V and 6 bases from J, with 7 bases in between. CDR1 and CDR2 (germline): LNHNV, YYDKDF (reference sequence). The CDR3 bases are TGTGCCACCAGCAGGCGGTGGGATACGCAGTATTTT. Its translation: CATSRRWDTQYF.